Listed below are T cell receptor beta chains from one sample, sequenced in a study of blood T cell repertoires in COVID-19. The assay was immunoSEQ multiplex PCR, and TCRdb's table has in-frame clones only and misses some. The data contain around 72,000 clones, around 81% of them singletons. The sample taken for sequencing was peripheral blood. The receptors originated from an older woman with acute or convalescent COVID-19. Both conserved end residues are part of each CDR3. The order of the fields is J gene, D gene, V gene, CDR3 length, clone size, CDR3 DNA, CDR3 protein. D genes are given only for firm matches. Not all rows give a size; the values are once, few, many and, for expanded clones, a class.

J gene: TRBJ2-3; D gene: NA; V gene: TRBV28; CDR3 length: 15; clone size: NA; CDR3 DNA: TGTGCCAGCAGTCCTAGGGCCAGGGGATGGGATACGCAGTATTTT; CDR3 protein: CASSPRARGWDTQYF
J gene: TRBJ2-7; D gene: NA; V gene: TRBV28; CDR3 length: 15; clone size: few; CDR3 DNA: TGTGCCAGCAGTTTTGTAGCGCGAAGGTCCTACGAGCAGTACTTC; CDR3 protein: CASSFVARRSYEQYF
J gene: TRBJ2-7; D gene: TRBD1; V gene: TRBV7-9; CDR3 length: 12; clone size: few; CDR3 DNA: TGTGCCAGCAGCCGACAGGGGAGGGAGCAGTACTTC; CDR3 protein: CASSRQGREQYF
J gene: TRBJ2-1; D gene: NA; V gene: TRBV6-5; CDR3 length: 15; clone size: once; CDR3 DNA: TGTGCCAGCACCCCGCACCTAAGCTCCTACAATGAGCAGTTCTTC; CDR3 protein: CASTPHLSSYNEQFF
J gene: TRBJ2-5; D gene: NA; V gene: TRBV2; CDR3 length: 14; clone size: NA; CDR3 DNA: TGTGCCAGCAAGGGGAACAGACAACAAGAGACCCAGTACTTC; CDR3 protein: CASKGNRQQETQYF
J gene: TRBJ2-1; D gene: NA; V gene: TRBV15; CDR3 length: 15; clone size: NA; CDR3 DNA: TGTGCCACCAGCAGGGCCGATGCAGGGTACAATGAGCAGTTCTTC; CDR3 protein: CATSRADAGYNEQFF
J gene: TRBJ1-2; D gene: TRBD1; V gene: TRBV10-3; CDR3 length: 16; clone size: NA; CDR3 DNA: TGTGCCATCACCACGGACAGGGGGCCTCGGAACTATGGCTACACCTTC; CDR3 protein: CAITTDRGPRNYGYTF
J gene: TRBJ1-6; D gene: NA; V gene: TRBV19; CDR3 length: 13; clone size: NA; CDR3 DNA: TGTGCCAGTAGTATAGACAGGGATTCACCCCTCCACTTT; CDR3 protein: CASSIDRDSPLHF
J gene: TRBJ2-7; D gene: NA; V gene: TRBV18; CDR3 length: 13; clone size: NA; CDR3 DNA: TGTGCCAGCTCAGCCTCTCGGGTCTACGAGCAGTACTTC; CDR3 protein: CASSASRVYEQYF
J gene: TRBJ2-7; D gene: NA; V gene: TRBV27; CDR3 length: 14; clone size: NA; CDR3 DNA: TGTGCCAGCAGTCGTGAAGGGACCGGGGGCGAGCAGTACTTC; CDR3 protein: CASSREGTGGEQYF
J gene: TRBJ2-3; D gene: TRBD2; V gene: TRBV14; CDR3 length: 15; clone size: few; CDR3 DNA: TGTGCCAGCAGTTCATTAGCGGGGCTCACAGATACGCAGTATTTT; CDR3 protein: CASSSLAGLTDTQYF
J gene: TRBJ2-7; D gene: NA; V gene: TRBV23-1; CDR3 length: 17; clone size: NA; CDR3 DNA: TGCGCCAGCAGTCGAAGACCAAGCGGGTGGGCCCTCAACGAGCAGTACTTC; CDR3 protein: CASSRRPSGWALNEQYF
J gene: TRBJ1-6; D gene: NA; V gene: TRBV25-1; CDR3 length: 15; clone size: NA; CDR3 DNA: TGTGCCAGCAGTGAAAGTGTTTCGGGGGGGTCACCCCTCCACTTT; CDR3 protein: CASSESVSGGSPLHF
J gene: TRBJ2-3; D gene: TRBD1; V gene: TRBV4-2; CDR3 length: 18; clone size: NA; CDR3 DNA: TGTGCCAGCAGCCAAGAGAGGGGGACAGGGACTCAGGGGTATACGCAGTATTTT; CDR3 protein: CASSQERGTGTQGYTQYF
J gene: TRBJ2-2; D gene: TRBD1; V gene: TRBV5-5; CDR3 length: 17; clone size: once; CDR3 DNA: TGTGCCAGCAGCTGGGTCCCGGGACAGGGCGGAACCGGGGAGCTGTTTTTT; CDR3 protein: CASSWVPGQGGTGELFF
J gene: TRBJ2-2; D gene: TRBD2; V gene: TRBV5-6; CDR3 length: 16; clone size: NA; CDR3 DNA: TGTGCCAGCAACTTGCGACTAGCGGGAAACACCGGGGAGCTGTTTTTT; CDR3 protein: CASNLRLAGNTGELFF
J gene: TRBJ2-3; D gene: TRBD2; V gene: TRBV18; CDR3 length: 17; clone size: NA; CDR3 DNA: TGTGCCAGCTCACGTACCGGGACTAGCGGGAAAACAGATACGCAGTATTTT; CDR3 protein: CASSRTGTSGKTDTQYF
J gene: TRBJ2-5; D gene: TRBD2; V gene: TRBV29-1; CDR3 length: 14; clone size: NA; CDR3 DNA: TGCAGCACAACAGCGGGAGCTGCCCAAGAGACCCAGTACTTC; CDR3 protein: CSTTAGAAQETQYF
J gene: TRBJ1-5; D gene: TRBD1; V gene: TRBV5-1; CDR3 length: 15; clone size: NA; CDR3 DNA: TGCGCCAGCAGCTTGGGGGGCAGGGGGGATCAGCCCCAGCATTTT; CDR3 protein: CASSLGGRGDQPQHF
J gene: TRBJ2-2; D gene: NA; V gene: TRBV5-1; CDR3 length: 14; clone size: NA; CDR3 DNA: TGCGCCAGCAGCTTGGGACAACACACCGGGGAGCTGTTTTTT; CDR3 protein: CASSLGQHTGELFF
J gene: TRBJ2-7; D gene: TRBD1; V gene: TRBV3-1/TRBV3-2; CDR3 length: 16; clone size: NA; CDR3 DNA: TGTGCCAGCAGCCAAGTACTGGCAGGGGGCCACTACGAGCAGTACTTC; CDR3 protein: CASSQVLAGGHYEQYF